This T cell receptor beta chain is from a study of cytomegalovirus exposure and HLA in healthy donors. CDR3 length: 14 amino acids. Germline V CDR1 and CDR2: KGHSH, LQKENI. V lost 2 bases and J lost 9; bases outside the gene matches: 3. This PCR relied on a set of 60 Vbeta primers and 13 Jbeta primers. Source study methods: Roughly 10 million shared chains were among approximately 80 million unique TCR beta chains counted in a later analysis. Sequencing was performed with immunoSEQ multiplex PCR; in TCRdb, only in-frame clones are kept and a portion is missing. The V and J calls and clone size were taken over from that table, and D and trimming were inferred from the DNA. In the table there are roughly 97,000 clones, roughly 78% of which are singletons.

V is TRBV18 and J is TRBJ2-1, with TRBD2 matching 11 bases. Sequencing was carried out using PBMCs. The TCR sequence derives from a woman aged 40-49 years in good health and CMV-seronegative. Here the CDR3 reads CASSPTSGRGEQFF. DNA of the CDR3: TGTGCCAGCTCACCAACTAGCGGGAGAGGTGAGCAGTTCTTC.